What follows are 23 T cell receptor beta chains derived from one specimen sequenced in a study of blood T cell repertoires in COVID-19. Generated by immunoSEQ multiplex PCR, the TCRdb table keeps only in-frame clones and is missing some. The repertoire has about 190,000 clones, less than 80% of them found once; the top ten carry roughly 13%. Sequenced input: peripheral blood. The receptors here all came from a man aged 45-65 years who had recovered from COVID-19.

The chain employs TRBV11-2 and TRBJ2-1, with D perhaps matching TRBD1 (5 bases). V dropped 2 bases and J dropped 1 base, with 9 bases sitting between them. CDR1 and CDR2 (germline): SGHAT, FQNNGV. The CDR3 runs 15 residues. CDR3 sequence reads: CASSLLGASYNEQFF. CDR3 bases: TGTGCCAGCAGCTTATTAGGGGCGTCCTACAATGAGCAGTTCTTC.

The J gene is TRBJ2-1, the V gene TRBV18; the match to TRBD2 covers 9 bases. Trimming removed 2 bases from V and 6 bases from J; junction bases left unmatched: 5. Germline V gene sequence: CDR1 KGHSH, CDR2 LQKENI. The CDR3 has 15 residues. This CDR3 is CASSPGGRARNEQFF. CDR3 sequence (DNA): TGTGCCAGCTCACCAGGCGGGAGGGCCCGCAATGAGCAGTTCTTC.

This clone has just one count. In DNA, the CDR3 is TGTGCCAGCAGTCGAACAGAGAACTCCTACGAGCAGTACTTC. Translating it yields CASSRTENSYEQYF. The chain links TRBV7-9 to TRBJ2-7; D not certain. CDR1 is SEHNR, CDR2 FQNEAQ, per germline (reference sequence). Trimming cost V 6 bases and J 0 bases, with 12 bases left between them. The CDR3 sequence is 14 residues long.

V is TRBV30 and J is TRBJ2-7; TRBD1 aligns across 9 bases. Germline loops: CDR1 GTSNPN, CDR2 SVGIG (reference sequence). This CDR3 has 14 residues. The ends lost 0 bases at V and 7 bases at J; junction bases unmatched: 7. CDR3 nucleotides: TGTGCCTGGAGTGTAGGAGGTGGACAGGGGGAGCAGTACTTC. Its translation: CAWSVGGGQGEQYF. The full variable domain, with the rest looked up from reference TRBV30 and TRBJ2-7, is SQTIHQWPATLVQPVGSPLSLECTVEGTSNPNLYWYRQAAGRGLQLLFYSVGIGQISSEVPQNLSASRPQDRQFILSSKKLLLSDSGFYLCAWSVGGGQGEQYFGPGTRLTVT.

This chain joins TRBV9 and TRBJ2-1; no reliable D call. Germline CDR1 and CDR2: SGDLS and YYNGEE. This CDR3 has 12 residues. Trimming shortened V by 2 bases and J by 4 bases, and 4 bases separated the two germline ends. CDR3 nucleotide sequence: TGTGCCAGCAGCGTTTATTACAATGAGCAGTTCTTC. Translated, it gives CASSVYYNEQFF.

The genes are TRBV28 and TRBJ2-5; 7 nucleotides agree with TRBD1. Germline CDR1 MDHEN, CDR2 SYDVKM. With 5 bases clipped from V and 1 base from J, the junction kept 4 bases outside the gene matches. This CDR3 contains 14 residues. The CDR3 nucleotides are TGTGCCAGCAGTACGACAGGGACCCAAGAGACCCAGTACTTC. As protein: CASSTTGTQETQYF. Combining the CDR3 with reference TRBV28 and TRBJ2-5 gives the whole variable domain DVKVTQSSRYLVKRTGEKVFLECVQDMDHENMFWYRQDPGLGLRLIYFSYDVKMKEKGDIPEGYSVSREKKERFSLILESASTNQTSMYLCASSTTGTQETQYFGPGTRLLVL.

This chain connects TRBV30 to TRBJ2-2; D perhaps matches TRBD2 (6 bases). The V gene lost 1 base and the J gene lost 4 bases, with 16 bases spanning the gap. Germline V gene lookup returns CDR1 GTSNPN and CDR2 SVGIG (reference sequence). The CDR3 contains 16 residues. The CDR3 here is CAWSGLASPSTGELFF. CDR3 nucleotide sequence: TGTGCCTGGAGTGGTCTAGCGTCCCCGAGCACCGGGGAGCTGTTTTTT.

The J gene is TRBJ2-7, the V gene TRBV11-3, with a weak D call TRBD1 (6 bases). The CDR3 sequence is 14 residues long. Germline V gene data show CDR1 as SGHNT and CDR2 as YENEEA. V lost 0 bases and J lost 2, with 8 bases in between. This CDR3 reads CASSLEQGTYEQYF. CDR3 bases: TGTGCCAGCAGCTTAGAACAGGGCACCTACGAGCAGTACTTC.

CDR3: CASSRGSYGYTF. CDR3 DNA sequence: TGTGCCAGCAGTCGCGGGAGCTATGGCTACACCTTC. The chain uses TRBV12-3 or TRBV12-4 and TRBJ1-2; the D is unclear. The CDR3 is made up of 12 amino acids. Trimming took off 5 bases at V and 4 bases at J, with 8 bases between the two ends.

This chain joins TRBV5-1 and TRBJ2-7, with 12 bases aligning to TRBD1. Trimming cost V 5 bases and J 7 bases; bases outside gene matches: 7. CDR1 and CDR2 (germline): SGHRS, YFSETQ. This CDR3 is 14 amino acids long. The DNA for the CDR3 is TGCGCCAGCAGGCCTCCGGGACAGGGGGCTGAGCAGTACTTC. It encodes CASRPPGQGAEQYF.

V and J are TRBV28 and TRBJ1-1; possibly TRBD1 for D (5 bases). The CDR3 covers 14 residues. Trimming pared 4 bases from V and 4 bases from J, leaving 13 bases between. Germline-derived CDR1 and CDR2 are MDHEN and SYDVKM. CDR3 in DNA: TGTGCCAGCAGTTACGGCGCCAGGGTCACTGAAGCTTTCTTT. Translating gives CASSYGARVTEAFF.

The rearrangement links TRBV18 to TRBJ2-3, with a possible D match to TRBD1 (5 bases). Germline CDR1 reads KGHSH; CDR2 reads LQKENI. The CDR3 has 17 residues. Trimming removed 0 bases at V and 8 bases at J, with 21 bases between. The CDR3 region is CASSPPPTFLSRGTQYF. CDR3 nucleotide sequence: TGTGCCAGCTCACCACCCCCTACTTTTTTGAGTAGGGGTACGCAGTATTTT.

J is TRBJ2-5 and V is TRBV10-3; 7 bases align to TRBD2. Germline trimming cut 2 bases from V and 9 bases from J; bases unmatched to any gene: 12. CDR3 size: 15 residues. CDR1 ENHRY and CDR2 SYGVKD come from the germline V gene. The CDR3 here is CAISEGLDLSGAQYF. The CDR3 DNA follows: TGTGCCATCAGTGAGGGACTAGACTTATCTGGGGCCCAGTACTTC.

J is TRBJ2-4 and V is TRBV9, with 8 bases fitting TRBD2. The CDR3 extends over 16 amino acids. Unmatched junction bases numbered 7, after V lost 0 bases and J lost 5 bases. Germline V gene lookup returns CDR1 SGDLS and CDR2 YYNGEE. The CDR3 region is CASSVGLASGENIQYF. CDR3 coding DNA: TGTGCCAGCAGCGTAGGACTAGCGAGTGGTGAAAACATTCAGTACTTC.

This chain links TRBV9 with TRBJ2-7; D call uncertain. This CDR3 contains 13 residues. Per germline, CDR1 SGDLS and CDR2 YYNGEE. Trimming removed 0 bases from V and 3 bases from J, with 7 bases in between. CDR3 in amino acids: CASSVANSYEQYF. CDR3 bases: TGTGCCAGCAGCGTAGCGAACAGCTACGAGCAGTACTTC.

The rearrangement joins TRBV29-1 to TRBJ2-5, with 7 positions matching TRBD1. V lost 4 bases and J lost 5; bases outside the gene matches: 10. CDR1 is SQVTM, CDR2 ANQGSEA, per germline. CDR3 size: 14 residues. CDR3 region: CSVGGTEFGETQYF. For the CDR3, the DNA is TGCAGCGTTGGGGGGACAGAATTCGGGGAGACCCAGTACTTC. Supplemented by reference TRBV29-1 and TRBJ2-5, the full variable domain reads SAVISQKPSRDICQRGTSLTIQCQVDSQVTMMFWYRQQPGQSLTLIATANQGSEATYESGFVIDKFPISRPNLTFSTLTVSNMSPEDSSIYLCSVGGTEFGETQYFGPGTRLLVL.

The chain has TRBV7-2 and TRBJ2-2; 7 nucleotides line up with TRBD2. This CDR3 is 15 amino acids long. V was pared by 7 bases and J by 3 bases, with 8 bases of the junction left unmatched. Looked up from germline, CDR1 is SGHTA and CDR2 is FQGNSA. The CDR3 reads CASILQRGYTGELFF. In nucleotides, the CDR3 is TGTGCCAGCATTCTCCAGCGGGGCTACACCGGGGAGCTGTTTTTT.

The chain recombines TRBV19 with TRBJ1-1, with TRBD1 matching 8 bases. Germline lookup yields CDR1 LNHDA and CDR2 SQIVND (reference sequence). This CDR3 comprises 13 residues. J lost 5 bases, V lost 6 bases, and 5 bases had no gene match. The CDR3 sequence is CASSQGARTEAFF. The CDR3 DNA is TGTGCCAGTAGCCAGGGGGCGCGTACTGAAGCTTTCTTT. The variable domain in full, completed from reference TRBV19 and TRBJ1-1, reads DGGITQSPKYLFRKEGQNVTLSCEQNLNHDAMYWYRQDPGQGLRLIYYSQIVNDFQKGDIAEGYSVSREKKESFPLTVTSAQKNPTAFYLCASSQGARTEAFFGQGTRLTVV.

Regarding this clone: At one of its ends the junction is not consistent with the germline gene, which may arise from a read error. The V call is TRBV6-1, the J call TRBJ1-6; a possible D gene is TRBD1 (6 bases). The CDR3 consists of 12 residues. Germline CDR1 MNHNS, CDR2 SASEGT. DNA of the CDR3: TGTGCCAGCAATGAAAGGGGGTCACCCCTCCACTTT. Translated, it gives CASNERGSPLHF.

The CDR3 DNA reads as TGTGCCAGCAGCGCGGGACTAGCGGTAAACATTCAGTACTTC. Translating gives CASSAGLAVNIQYF. The V call is TRBV9, the J call TRBJ2-4, with 11 bases lining up with TRBD2. The V and J ends lost 3 bases and 6 bases, in that order; junction bases with no gene match: 2. The CDR3 has 14 residues. Germline V CDR1 and CDR2: SGDLS, YYNGEE.

This clone was recorded only once. V gene TRBV3-1 (or the pseudogene TRBV3-2) combines with J gene TRBJ2-2, with 8 bases matching TRBD2. This CDR3 region has 16 residues. V dropped 0 bases and J dropped 0; count of bases not matched to a gene: 0. CDR1 is LGHDT, CDR2 YNNKEL, per germline (reference sequence). This CDR3 reads CASSQEGLANTGELFF. CDR3 nucleotide sequence: TGTGCCAGCAGCCAAGAGGGACTAGCGAACACCGGGGAGCTGTTTTTT.

The CDR3 sequence: CASSLGLAASYEQYF. As DNA, the CDR3 is TGTGCCAGTAGTCTGGGGCTAGCGGCCTCCTACGAGCAGTACTTC. The chain uses TRBV19 and TRBJ2-7, with TRBD2 matching 7 bases. Germline-derived CDR1 and CDR2 are LNHDA and SQIVND (reference sequence). CDR3 length: 15 amino acids. Unmatched junction bases numbered 7, after V lost 5 bases and J lost 0 bases.

This rearrangement joins TRBV7-2 to TRBJ2-2, with D possibly TRBD1 on 6 matching bases. V lost 3 bases and J 0 bases, leaving 8 bases between the germline ends. The CDR3 covers 15 residues. CDR1 and CDR2 from the germline V gene are SGHTA and FQGNSA. CDR3 sequence: CASSLGAANTGELFF. The DNA for the CDR3 is TGTGCCAGCAGCTTGGGGGCCGCGAACACCGGGGAGCTGTTTTTT.